Listed here are 13 T cell receptor beta chains from one sample, sequenced in a study of blood T cell repertoires in COVID-19. TCRdb keeps only in-frame clones here, not all; method: immunoSEQ multiplex PCR. The data contain around 170,000 clones, 89% of them seen just once; the ten biggest clones take up 1.5% to 2%. Sequences were obtained from peripheral blood. The receptor set was obtained from a man aged 18 to 29 who had recovered from COVID-19.

The J gene is TRBJ1-1, the V gene TRBV29-1; 9 bases are a match to TRBD1. The CDR3 runs 13 residues. CDR1 is SQVTM and CDR2 is ANQGSEA in the germline V gene. Germline trimming cut 6 bases from V and 4 bases from J; bases unmatched to any gene: 6. CDR3 sequence reads: CSVGTGRATEAFF. In DNA, the CDR3 is TGCAGCGTAGGGACAGGGAGGGCCACTGAAGCTTTCTTT.

This clone was seen ten or more times. The J gene is TRBJ2-7, the V gene TRBV15; 9 nucleotides line up with TRBD2. The CDR3 loop spans 15 amino acids. Germline V gene data show CDR1 as LNHNV and CDR2 as YYDKDF (reference sequence). V lost 0 bases to trimming and J lost 3 bases; unmatched junction nucleotides: 3. The CDR3 region has the DNA TGTGCCACCAGCAGAGATCGCGGGAGGGACTACGAGCAGTACTTC. Its protein is CATSRDRGRDYEQYF.

The J gene is TRBJ2-3, the V gene TRBV11-2, with TRBD2 identical over 8 bases. This CDR3 has 15 residues. The V and J ends lost 6 bases and 3 bases, in that order; junction bases with no gene match: 8. Germline CDR1 and CDR2: SGHAT and FQNNGV. The CDR3 nucleotides read TGTGCCAGCAGTCAGATTAGCGGGACGACAGATACGCAGTATTTT. Amino acids: CASSQISGTTDTQYF.

This chain links TRBV5-1 with TRBJ2-7; 9 bases match TRBD2. The CDR3 length is 16 residues. V shed 4 bases and J 1 base; nucleotides not matched to a gene: 9. Germline values: CDR1 SGHRS, CDR2 YFSETQ. This CDR3 reads CASSGMTSGPSYEQYF. In nucleotides, the CDR3 is TGCGCCAGCAGCGGAATGACTAGCGGACCATCCTACGAGCAGTACTTC. Based on the CDR3 plus reference TRBV5-1 and TRBJ2-7, the full variable domain is KAGVTQTPRYLIKTRGQQVTLSCSPISGHRSVSWYQQTPGQGLQFLFEYFSETQRNKGNFPGRFSGRQFSNSRSEMNVSTLELGDSALYLCASSGMTSGPSYEQYFGPGTRLTVT.

The chain combines TRBV7-2 with TRBJ2-7, with D possibly being TRBD1 (6 bases). The CDR3 loop spans 14 amino acids. Trimming shortened V by 5 bases and J by 0 bases, and 11 bases separated the two germline ends. Per the germline V gene, CDR1 is SGHTA and CDR2 is FQGNSA. As DNA, the CDR3 is TGTGCCAGCAGCGTAGACAGGAACTCCTACGAGCAGTACTTC. This encodes CASSVDRNSYEQYF.

The chain has TRBV27 and TRBJ1-1; TRBD1 matches 9 bases. Germline values: CDR1 MNHEY, CDR2 SMNVEV (reference sequence). J gave up 0 bases and V 2 bases, and 4 bases lay outside the gene matches. This CDR3 region has 16 residues. The CDR3 coding sequence is TGTGCCAGCAGTTTAGTAGGACAGGGGATGAACACTGAAGCTTTCTTT. Amino acid sequence: CASSLVGQGMNTEAFF.

CDR3 sequence: CASSWSGETQYF. The CDR3 DNA sequence: TGTGCCAGCAGTTGGAGTGGAGAGACCCAGTACTTC. The chain combines TRBV6-2 or TRBV6-3 with TRBJ2-5; no clear D. The V gene's germline CDR1 is MNHEY and CDR2 SVGEGT. This CDR3 has 12 amino acids. V was pared by 4 bases and J by 4 bases, with 7 bases between.

J is TRBJ2-7 and V is TRBV28; 8 bases are a match to TRBD2. The V gene end was trimmed by 2 bases and the J gene end by 3 bases; junction bases not matched to a gene: 3. The CDR3 is made up of 14 amino acids. Germline-derived CDR1 and CDR2 are MDHEN and SYDVKM. This CDR3 is CASSLTSGHYEQYF. The CDR3 bases are TGTGCCAGCAGTTTAACTAGCGGACACTACGAGCAGTACTTC.

The chain carries TRBV21-1 and TRBJ2-7; the DNA was not compared with TRBD2, the D call given in the table. TRBV21-1 is a pseudogene. There are 14 residues in the CDR3. For the CDR3, the DNA is TGTGCCAGCACCTTAGCGGGAGGGTACCACGAGCAGTACTTC. Amino acid sequence: CASTLAGGYHEQYF.

This chain links TRBV2 with TRBJ2-7, with a possible D match to TRBD1 (6 bases). Germline lookup yields CDR1 SNHLY and CDR2 FYNNEI. V lost 6 bases, J lost 7 bases, and 19 bases lay in between. The CDR3 covers 14 residues. This CDR3 is CASREWGPVGEQYF. DNA for the CDR3: TGTGCCAGCAGAGAATGGGGGCCCGTCGGAGAGCAGTACTTC.

The rearrangement joins TRBV4-2 to TRBJ1-2; 8 bases align to TRBD1. J gave up 4 bases and V 1 base, and 5 bases lay outside the gene matches. CDR3 size: 15 residues. Looked up from germline, CDR1 is LGHNA and CDR2 is YNFKEQ. The CDR3 sequence: CASSQADRGPYGYTF. CDR3 coding DNA: TGTGCCAGCAGCCAAGCCGACAGGGGCCCCTATGGCTACACCTTC.

The V and J genes are TRBV7-9 and TRBJ2-7; 7 positions match TRBD1. V gave up 2 bases and J gave up 3 bases; unmatched junction bases: 7. The germline V gene has CDR1 SEHNR and CDR2 FQNEAQ (reference sequence). This CDR3 spans 15 amino acids. The CDR3: CASSLTGEPDYEQYF. The DNA for the CDR3 is TGTGCCAGCAGCTTAACAGGGGAACCCGACTACGAGCAGTACTTC.

The gene calls are TRBV7-6 and TRBJ2-3, with 8 bases aligning to TRBD1. The germline V gene has CDR1 SGHVS and CDR2 FNYEAQ. The CDR3 runs to 14 residues. V shed 5 bases, J shed 3 bases, and the junction held 4 bases outside the gene matches. The CDR3 region is CASSTRTGTDTQYF. The CDR3 nucleotides read TGTGCCAGCAGCACCCGGACAGGGACAGATACGCAGTATTTT. The entire variable domain, with the rest obtained from reference TRBV7-6 and TRBJ2-3, is as follows: GAGVSQSPRYKVTKRGQDVALRCDPISGHVSLYWYRQALGQGPEFLTYFNYEAQQDKSGLPNDRFSAERPEGSISTLTIQRTEQRDSAMYRCASSTRTGTDTQYFGPGTRLTVL.